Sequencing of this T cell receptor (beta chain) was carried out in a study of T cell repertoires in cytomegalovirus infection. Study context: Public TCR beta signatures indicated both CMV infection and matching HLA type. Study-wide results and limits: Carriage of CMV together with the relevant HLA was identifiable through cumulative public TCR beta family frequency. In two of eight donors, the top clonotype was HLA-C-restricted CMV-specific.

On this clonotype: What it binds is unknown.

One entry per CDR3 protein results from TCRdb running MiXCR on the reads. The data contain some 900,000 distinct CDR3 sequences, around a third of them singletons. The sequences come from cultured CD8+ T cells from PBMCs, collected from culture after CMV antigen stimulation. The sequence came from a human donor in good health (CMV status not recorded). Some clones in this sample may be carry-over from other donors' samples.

CDR3 sequence: CASSVTKKLFF. The CDR3 region has the DNA TGTGCCAGCAGTGTTACGAAAAAACTGTTTTTT. J is TRBJ1-4 and V is TRBV6-1; no clear D gene. The V end lost 4 bases, the J end lost 9 bases, and 6 bases lay between the germline ends. Germline CDR1 and CDR2: MNHNS and SASEGT. There are 11 residues in the CDR3.